This passage covers 12 T cell receptor beta chains from one sample sequenced in a study of T cells in localized non-small cell lung cancer. Measured with immunoSEQ multiplex PCR; TCRdb has only the in-frame clones, and not every one. The profile shows around 30,000 clones, roughly 80% of them singletons. Material: peripheral blood, obtained before any cancer treatment. All receptors come from a male donor at least 60 years old with stage II squamous cell lung carcinoma.

The CDR3 DNA sequence: TGTGCCAGCATAGAGTTCAAGCCGCCGGCAGATACGCAGTATTTT. Translation: CASIEFKPPADTQYF. This sequence joins TRBV2 and TRBJ2-3; no clear D gene. This CDR3 region has 15 residues. Trimming shortened V by 7 bases and J by 4 bases, and 18 bases separated the two germline ends. The germline gives CDR1 SNHLY, CDR2 FYNNEI.

This clone was counted once. The junction does not match germline at one end; this may be a read error. The gene calls are TRBV7-9 and TRBJ1-2, with 7 nucleotides matching TRBD1. CDR3 length: 11 amino acids. Germline lookup yields CDR1 SEHNR and CDR2 FQNEAQ (reference sequence). The CDR3 loop reads CASSSRDRGPF. The CDR3 DNA follows: TGTGCCAGCAGCTCTAGGGACAGAGGTCCCTTC. The full variable domain, its missing parts supplied by reference TRBV7-9 and TRBJ1-2, is DTGVSQNPRHKITKRGQNVTFRCDPISEHNRLYWYRQTLGQGPEFLTYFQNEAQLEKSRLLSDRFSAERPKGSFSTLEIQRTEQGDSAMYLCASSSRDRGPFGSGTRLTVV.

This chain uses TRBV10-3 with TRBJ1-5, with a possible D match to TRBD1 (5 bases). V lost 4 bases and J 7 bases, leaving 14 bases between the germline ends. Germline values: CDR1 ENHRY, CDR2 SYGVKD. This CDR3 spans 14 amino acids. The CDR3 coding sequence is TGTGCCATCAGTGCCGGAGGGGCGAGACAGCCCCAGCATTTT. This translates into CAISAGGARQPQHF.

The CDR3 is CASSRGGANTGELFF. The DNA for the CDR3 is TGTGCCAGCAGCCGAGGGGGCGCGAACACCGGGGAGCTGTTTTTT. V is TRBV7-6 and J is TRBJ2-2, with 7 positions matching TRBD1. Unmatched junction bases numbered 3, after V lost 5 bases and J lost 0 bases. Germline lookup yields CDR1 SGHVS and CDR2 FNYEAQ. The CDR3 contains 15 residues.

The chain couples TRBV30 to TRBJ2-3, with D uncertain. CDR3 size: 14 residues. Germline CDR1 GTSNPN, CDR2 SVGIG (reference sequence). Trimming shortened V by 2 bases and J by 0 bases, and 9 bases separated the two germline ends. In DNA form, the CDR3 reads TGTGCCTGGAGTCCCGGCCTGAGCACAGATACGCAGTATTTT. Protein: CAWSPGLSTDTQYF.

The V call is TRBV7-8, the J call TRBJ2-6; possibly TRBD2 for D (5 bases). The CDR3 is made up of 15 amino acids. CDR1 and CDR2 (germline): SGHVS, FQNEAQ. Trimming took off 5 bases at V and 0 bases at J, with 8 bases between the two ends. CDR3 amino acids: CASSTTISGANVLTF. CDR3 sequence (DNA): TGTGCCAGCAGCACGACTATCTCTGGGGCCAACGTCCTGACTTTC.

The V and J genes are TRBV7-9 and TRBJ2-6; no firm D call. Germline V gene lookup returns CDR1 SEHNR and CDR2 FQNEAQ (reference sequence). The V gene lost 3 bases and the J gene lost 4 bases, with 4 bases spanning the gap. This CDR3 spans 13 amino acids. The CDR3 loop is CASSFGGANVLTF. The CDR3 nucleotides are TGTGCCAGCAGCTTTGGGGGGGCCAACGTCCTGACTTTC.

V is TRBV7-9 and J is TRBJ1-4; TRBD1 matches at 8 bases. Germline V CDR1 and CDR2: SEHNR, FQNEAQ (reference sequence). This CDR3 has 17 residues. Trimming took 4 bases from V and 3 from J; bases not matched to a gene: 10. The CDR3 DNA reads TGTGCCAGCAGCTCATCATCAGGGGGCTTAGCTAATGAAAAACTGTTTTTT. Translated: CASSSSSGGLANEKLFF. Full variable domain (outside the CDR3, taken from reference TRBV7-9 and TRBJ1-4): DTGVSQNPRHKITKRGQNVTFRCDPISEHNRLYWYRQTLGQGPEFLTYFQNEAQLEKSRLLSDRFSAERPKGSFSTLEIQRTEQGDSAMYLCASSSSSGGLANEKLFFGSGTQLSVL.

The chain recombines TRBV10-1 with TRBJ1-1, with D unclear. Germline lookup yields CDR1 WNHNN and CDR2 SYGVQD (reference sequence). The CDR3 spans 13 residues. The ends were cut back, 3 bases at V and 7 bases at J, with 12 bases in the middle. CDR3 sequence reads: CASSESMVGEAFF. The CDR3 bases are TGCGCCAGCAGTGAATCCATGGTGGGTGAAGCTTTCTTT.

This chain links TRBV25-1 with TRBJ1-4; D not resolved. The length of the CDR3 is 14 residues. From germline, CDR1 is MGHDK and CDR2 SYGVNS. V was pared by 4 bases and J by 0 bases, with 6 bases between. The CDR3: CASSGSATNEKLFF. In nucleotides, the CDR3 is TGTGCCAGCAGTGGCAGTGCAACTAATGAAAAACTGTTTTTT.

The chain links TRBV21-1 to TRBJ1-4. TRBV21-1 is listed as a pseudogene. This CDR3 is 15 amino acids long. CDR3 loop: CASSKVEGEGEKLFF. DNA of the CDR3: TGTGCCAGCAGCAAAGTTGAGGGGGAGGGTGAAAAACTGTTTTTT.

V usage is TRBV7-9 and J usage is TRBJ2-3; possible D gene TRBD1, 7 bases. Trimming removed 0 bases from V and 4 bases from J, with 17 bases in between. Germline V gene lookup returns CDR1 SEHNR and CDR2 FQNEAQ (reference sequence). The length of the CDR3 is 17 residues. For the CDR3, the DNA is TGTGCCAGCAGCTTAGCGAAAACAGGGGAGGTTGCAGATACGCAGTATTTT. It is translated as CASSLAKTGEVADTQYF.